Below are 32 T cell receptor beta chains sequenced from a single sample in a study of beta chain features in type 1 diabetes. Isolated RNA was reverse transcribed in full, so expressed TCRB transcripts were sequenced. Sequencing was performed with immunoSEQ multiplex PCR; in TCRdb, only in-frame clones are kept and a portion is missing. The sample contains hundreds of thousands of clones, around 12% of which appear only once. Sequencing input: naive CD4+ T cells from blood. The receptors shown here come from a young man in good health.

The chain carries TRBV7-2 and TRBJ1-2; 7 nucleotides line up with TRBD1. The V segment lost 3 bases and the J segment 5 bases; nucleotides outside the gene matches: 3. The germline CDR1 and CDR2 sequences are SGHTA and FQGNSA. CDR3 length: 13 residues. CDR3 amino acids: CASSFGGQYGYTF. The CDR3 DNA reads TGTGCCAGCAGCTTTGGGGGACAGTATGGCTACACCTTC.

There are a few counts of this clone. This rearrangement joins TRBV7-2 to TRBJ2-7, with TRBD2 identical over 8 bases. Germline CDR1 SGHTA, CDR2 FQGNSA. V lost 8 bases, J lost 1 base, and 7 bases stayed unmatched. This CDR3 has 14 residues. This chain's CDR3 is CASREGPLSYEQYF. The DNA for the CDR3 is TGTGCCAGCCGGGAGGGACCCCTATCCTACGAGCAGTACTTC.

This clone was recorded a few times. V is TRBV4-2 and J is TRBJ1-2; D uncertain. Germline CDR1 is LGHNA and CDR2 is YNFKEQ. V was pared by 2 bases and J by 4 bases, with 8 bases between. This CDR3 region has 13 residues. The CDR3: CASSQTDTYGYTF. The DNA for the CDR3 is TGTGCCAGCAGCCAAACCGACACCTATGGCTACACCTTC.

The V call is TRBV7-2, the J call TRBJ1-1; D is unresolved. Trimming shortened V by 5 bases and J by 14 bases, and 6 bases separated the two germline ends. This CDR3 is 8 amino acids long. The germline CDR1 and CDR2 sequences are SGHTA and FQGNSA. Here the CDR3 DNA reads TGTGCCAGCAGCCTGGCCTTCTTT. It is translated as CASSLAFF.

The gene calls are TRBV7-2 and TRBJ2-7; 9 bases map to TRBD2. Germline V gene lookup returns CDR1 SGHTA and CDR2 FQGNSA. Unmatched junction bases numbered 7, after V lost 1 base and J lost 3 bases. The CDR3 loop spans 16 amino acids. This CDR3 reads CASSLVASGMGYEQYF. For the CDR3, the DNA is TGTGCCAGCAGCTTAGTCGCTAGCGGGATGGGCTACGAGCAGTACTTC.

The V gene is TRBV28, the J gene TRBJ2-3; the D gene is possibly TRBD2 (6 bases). CDR1 and CDR2 (germline): MDHEN, SYDVKM. V was cut by 5 bases and J by 1 base, with 22 bases left in between. CDR3 length equals 18 residues. CDR3 sequence (DNA): TGTGCCAGCAGTCCGTACCGGGGACTGGACACGGGCACAGATACGCAGTATTTT. As protein: CASSPYRGLDTGTDTQYF.

On this clone itself: It is unclear where the CDR3 begins or ends on the DNA, so no DNA is shown, and the CDR3 is as TCRdb lists it. The chain is built from TRBV21-1 and TRBJ1-4; TRBD1 is the table's D call, not checked against the DNA. TRBV21-1 is a recognized pseudogene. Inclusive of both ends, the CDR3 amounts to 14 amino acids. The CDR3 loop is CASIPGQSPKNCFF.

There are a few counts of this clone. The gene calls are TRBV19 and TRBJ2-6; D not certain. Germline CDR1 LNHDA, CDR2 SQIVND (reference sequence). The CDR3 is 15 residues long. The V end was cut by 1 base, the J end by 0 bases, with 4 bases between. The CDR3, as DNA: TGTGCCAGTAGTATAGTCCACTCTGGGGCCAACGTCCTGACTTTC. This gives the protein CASSIVHSGANVLTF.

The rearrangement joins TRBV9 to TRBJ2-2; D gene ambiguous. The CDR3 consists of 12 residues. In germline, CDR1 is SGDLS, CDR2 YYNGEE. V lost 3 bases and J lost 7, with 7 bases in between. CDR3 coding DNA: TGTGCCAGCAGCGCCTCTTACGGGGAGCTGTTTTTT. Translating gives CASSASYGELFF.

A few counts support this clone. The gene calls are TRBV30 and TRBJ2-7; 7 nucleotides line up with TRBD2. V was clipped by 3 bases and J by 0 bases; unmatched bases: 11. Looked up from germline, CDR1 is GTSNPN and CDR2 is SVGIG (reference sequence). The CDR3 runs 16 residues. The CDR3 loop reads CAWRLPGERGSYEQYF. CDR3 DNA: TGTGCCTGGAGACTCCCAGGTGAGCGGGGCTCCTACGAGCAGTACTTC.

The rearrangement links TRBV4-3 to TRBJ1-1, with unresolved D. Trimming removed 5 bases at V and 6 bases at J, with 16 bases between. Per germline, CDR1 LGHNA and CDR2 YSLEER. The CDR3 is 14 amino acids. The CDR3 DNA reads TGCGCCAGCAGCGTCGGAGGTTCCGACCCTGAAGCTTTCTTT. Amino acids: CASSVGGSDPEAFF.

This clone has just a few counts. The rearrangement joins TRBV6-5 to TRBJ2-7; 7 bases match TRBD2. In germline, CDR1 is MNHEY, CDR2 SVGAGI. The CDR3 runs to 15 residues. Trimming at V came to 2 bases and at J to 1 base, leaving 5 bases not matched to a gene. Written as DNA, the CDR3 is TGTGCCAGCAGTTACAGCGGGATTATGTCCTACGAGCAGTACTTC. This sequence encodes CASSYSGIMSYEQYF.

This clone has only a few counts. The sample contains more than one DNA sequence encoding this CDR3. The chain carries TRBV7-9 and TRBJ2-1; tentative D call: TRBD2 (5 bases). CDR1 is SEHNR and CDR2 is FQNEAQ in the germline V gene (reference sequence). Trimming shortened V by 5 bases and J by 4 bases, and 9 bases separated the two germline ends. The CDR3 length is 13 residues. CDR3 nucleotide sequence: TGTGCCAGCAGCCTTGGACTGTACAATGAGCAGTTCTTC. Translation gives CASSLGLYNEQFF.

V is TRBV14 and J is TRBJ2-3; TRBD1 matches 9 bases. V shed 1 base, J shed 10 bases, and the junction held 3 bases outside the gene matches. The CDR3 loop spans 13 amino acids. Germline loops: CDR1 SGHDN, CDR2 FVKESK. The CDR3 loop reads CASSQVRTGAQYF. CDR3 DNA sequence: TGTGCCAGCAGCCAAGTACGGACAGGGGCGCAGTATTTT.

This clone was seen a few times. V and J are TRBV29-1 and TRBJ2-3; a possible D gene is TRBD2 (6 bases). V gave up 3 bases and J gave up 2 bases, with 12 bases separating them. Germline CDR1 reads SQVTM; CDR2 reads ANQGSEA. This CDR3 comprises 14 residues. CDR3 region: CSVDLRGNTDTQYF. CDR3 DNA sequence: TGCAGCGTTGATTTGCGGGGAAACACAGATACGCAGTATTTT.

The rearrangement links TRBV5-1 to TRBJ1-1; 10 bases align to TRBD1. Germline V lookup: CDR1 SGHRS, CDR2 YFSETQ. The CDR3 consists of 16 residues. After removal of 4 bases from V and 2 bases from J, the junction contained 8 bases not matched to a gene. The CDR3 region has the DNA TGCGCCAGCAGCACTCGGGACAGGGGACGAAACACTGAAGCTTTCTTT. Protein: CASSTRDRGRNTEAFF.

The rearrangement links TRBV18 to TRBJ2-7; 13 bases align to TRBD2. The CDR3 is made up of 15 amino acids. V gave up 3 bases and J gave up 6 bases; unmatched junction bases: 5. Germline-derived CDR1 and CDR2 are KGHSH and LQKENI. The DNA of the CDR3 is TGTGCCAGCTCACCGAGGACTAGCGGGAGTAGCGAGCAGTACTTC. Translated, it gives CASSPRTSGSSEQYF.

This clone was counted only a few times. The chain employs TRBV27 and TRBJ2-5, with 10 bases matching TRBD2. The CDR3 loop spans 15 amino acids. Germline assignment: CDR1 MNHEY and CDR2 SMNVEV (reference sequence). V lost 6 bases, J lost 2 bases, and 6 bases stayed unmatched. CDR3 sequence (DNA): TGTGCCAGCAGCCCTTTACTAGCGGGGCAAGAGACCCAGTACTTC. Protein product: CASSPLLAGQETQYF.

This clone has just a few counts. The chain carries TRBV28 and TRBJ1-6, with TRBD1 matching over 7 bases. The germline CDR1 and CDR2 sequences are MDHEN and SYDVKM. The length of the CDR3 is 15 residues. J lost 8 bases, V lost 6 bases, and 10 bases had no gene match. The CDR3 DNA is TGTGCCAGCAGACCGGACAGGTCCTCTCATTCACCCCTCCACTTT. Amino acids: CASRPDRSSHSPLHF. Full variable domain (remainder filled in from reference TRBV28 and TRBJ1-6): DVKVTQSSRYLVKRTGEKVFLECVQDMDHENMFWYRQDPGLGLRLIYFSYDVKMKEKGDIPEGYSVSREKKERFSLILESASTNQTSMYLCASRPDRSSHSPLHFGNGTRLTVT.

This clone came up a few times. The chain links TRBV6-5 to TRBJ2-7; D is uncertain. CDR1 MNHEY and CDR2 SVGAGI come from the germline V gene. V lost 6 bases and J lost 3, with 6 bases in between. The CDR3 extends over 11 amino acids. CDR3 sequence (DNA): TGTGCCAGCAGGAGGCACTACGAGCAGTACTTC. Its translation: CASRRHYEQYF.

This clone has only a few counts. This CDR3 is CASSIRTSGRDDEQYF. The CDR3 nucleotides read TGTGCCAGTAGTATCCGGACTAGCGGGAGAGACGACGAGCAGTACTTC. J is TRBJ2-7 and V is TRBV19, with TRBD2 identical over 13 bases. The CDR3 runs 16 residues. The V gene end was trimmed by 3 bases and the J gene end by 5 bases; junction bases not matched to a gene: 7. Per the germline V gene, CDR1 is LNHDA and CDR2 is SQIVND (reference sequence).

V usage is TRBV30 and J usage is TRBJ1-4; 7 bases map to TRBD1. Per germline, CDR1 GTSNPN and CDR2 SVGIG (reference sequence). Trimming removed 3 bases from V and 4 bases from J; junction bases left unmatched: 8. The CDR3 covers 15 residues. The DNA for the CDR3 is TGTGCCTGGAGCGAAAAGGGGGCCGGTAATGAAAAACTGTTTTTT. Translation: CAWSEKGAGNEKLFF.

This clone was detected only a few times. The chain couples TRBV10-1 to TRBJ2-7, with 14 bases lining up with TRBD2. The length of the CDR3 is 13 residues. CDR1 and CDR2 (germline): WNHNN, SYGVQD (reference sequence). Unmatched junction bases numbered 4, after V lost 10 bases and J lost 5 bases. The CDR3 DNA reads TGCGCCACCGGGACTAGCGGGGGCGACGAGCAGTACTTC. Translating it yields CATGTSGGDEQYF.

This clone has a handful of counts. The chain links TRBV9 to TRBJ1-2, with 9 positions matching TRBD1. V lost 4 bases to trimming and J lost 8 bases; unmatched junction nucleotides: 6. This CDR3 has 13 residues. Germline CDR1 SGDLS, CDR2 YYNGEE. The CDR3 DNA reads TGTGCCAGCAGCAAACAGGGGGCCGGGGGCTACACCTTC. Its translation is CASSKQGAGGYTF.

In its sample, this clone was seen a few times. V gene TRBV6-5 combines with J gene TRBJ2-2, with D unclear. Germline lookup yields CDR1 MNHEY and CDR2 SVGAGI. V lost 4 bases and J 6 bases, leaving 6 bases between the germline ends. CDR3 length: 12 amino acids. The CDR3 spells CASSSTAGELFF. CDR3 DNA sequence: TGTGCCAGCAGTTCAACGGCCGGGGAGCTGTTTTTT.

This CDR3 reads CASSQFMNTEAFF. The CDR3 nucleotides are TGTGCCAGCAGTCAGTTCATGAACACTGAAGCTTTCTTT. The rearrangement links TRBV7-8 to TRBJ1-1; D gene unclear. The CDR3 covers 13 residues. Trimming pared 6 bases from V and 0 bases from J, leaving 8 bases between. The germline gives CDR1 SGHVS, CDR2 FQNEAQ.

The table lists this clone with a few counts. The chain uses TRBV6-1 and TRBJ1-2; D not resolved. Trimming left V 4 bases short and J 4 bases short, with 7 bases between. The CDR3 is 12 residues long. Germline V lookup: CDR1 MNHNS, CDR2 SASEGT. The CDR3 region is CASSGQVYGYTF. The CDR3 bases are TGTGCCAGCAGTGGCCAGGTCTATGGCTACACCTTC.

V usage is TRBV7-3 and J usage is TRBJ2-2, with D maybe TRBD1 (5 bases). This CDR3 is 16 amino acids long. The V gene lost 5 bases and the J gene lost 3 bases, with 16 bases spanning the gap. The V gene's germline CDR1 is SGHTA and CDR2 FQGTGA. The CDR3 is CASSPRSGLYTGELFF. CDR3 DNA sequence: TGTGCCAGCAGCCCCCGGTCAGGGCTTTACACCGGGGAGCTGTTTTTT.

The chain carries TRBV5-1 and TRBJ2-3; 9 bases fit TRBD1. This CDR3 has 13 amino acids. CDR1 and CDR2 (germline): SGHRS, YFSETQ. Losses at the gene ends were 8 bases for V and 6 bases for J; bases not matched to a gene: 7. The CDR3 reads CASHRDRADTQYF. CDR3 nucleotide sequence: TGCGCCAGTCACCGGGACAGGGCGGATACGCAGTATTTT.

The chain's CDR3 is CASSFDRGVYEQYF. CDR3 DNA sequence: TGCGCCAGCAGCTTTGACAGGGGAGTCTACGAGCAGTACTTC. V is TRBV5-1 and J is TRBJ2-7; 8 positions agree with TRBD1. Germline CDR1 reads SGHRS; CDR2 reads YFSETQ. The length of the CDR3 is 14 residues. V lost 2 bases to trimming and J lost 3 bases; unmatched junction nucleotides: 4.

This chain joins TRBV10-3 and TRBJ2-1, with D tentatively TRBD2 (5 bases). Germline CDR1 is ENHRY and CDR2 is SYGVKD. The CDR3 is 11 amino acids. Trimming left V 4 bases short and J 9 bases short, with 7 bases between. The CDR3 nucleotides read TGTGCCATCAGTGTGGGAGTTGAGCAGTTCTTC. Residues: CAISVGVEQFF.

The chain links TRBV2 to TRBJ2-7; D possibly corresponds to TRBD1 (6 bases). V lost 6 bases and J lost 1, with 10 bases in between. The CDR3 has 13 amino acids. Per germline, CDR1 SNHLY and CDR2 FYNNEI. The CDR3 reads CASRGATSYEQYF. CDR3 DNA: TGTGCCAGCAGGGGGGCTACGTCCTACGAGCAGTACTTC.